The 30 T cell receptor beta chains below all came from one sample that was sequenced in a study of blood T cell repertoires in COVID-19 (dated by TCRdb to between 2020 and 2021). Libraries were constructed by the immunoSEQ multiplex PCR assay. Here the immuneACCESS table is served through TCRdb, limited to in-frame sequences with V and J called. Missing clones are a known gap in these copies; in checked studies unresolved V genes cover under half, and the rest lacks a known reason. For this sample there are 25,000 to 30,000 clones; 87% appear just once. The ten biggest clones cover about 17% of the sample. Sequencing used peripheral blood. These receptor sequences come from a human donor in a cohort sampled during active COVID-19.

The chain has TRBV6-1 and TRBJ2-3, with a possible D match to TRBD2 (5 bases). CDR3 length: 15 amino acids. Trimming shortened V by 2 bases and J by 3 bases, and 12 bases separated the two germline ends. Germline V gene sequence: CDR1 MNHNS, CDR2 SASEGT. In DNA, the CDR3 is TGTGCCAGCAGTGAAAGGACCCGAGGGACAGATACGCAGTATTTT. It specifies CASSERTRGTDTQYF.

The chain carries TRBV9 and TRBJ2-5; D gene uncertain. Germline values: CDR1 SGDLS, CDR2 YYNGEE. This CDR3 region has 13 residues. Trimming took 1 base from V and 5 from J, leaving 9 bases between them. CDR3 in amino acids: CASSVIGGETQYF. In DNA form, the CDR3 reads TGTGCCAGCAGCGTAATCGGCGGTGAGACCCAGTACTTC.

The count of this clone is one. The chain couples TRBV10-2 to TRBJ1-2; D is perhaps TRBD1 (6 bases). The CDR3 has 14 amino acids. Deletions cut 0 bases from V and 6 bases from J, with 11 bases between. Germline loops: CDR1 WSHSY, CDR2 SAAADI. CDR3: CASSESPPGDGYTF. The CDR3 region has the DNA TGCGCCAGCAGTGAGTCCCCCCCAGGGGATGGCTACACCTTC.

The genes are TRBV5-4 and TRBJ2-3, with 9 bases lining up with TRBD1. This CDR3 contains 15 residues. Germline CDR1 is SGHNT and CDR2 is YYREEE (reference sequence). The junction had 6 bases not matched to a gene; V was cut back by 4 bases and J by 3 bases. In DNA, the CDR3 is TGTGCCAGCAGCCTGCGGACAGGGGCAACAGATACGCAGTATTTT. This gives the protein CASSLRTGATDTQYF.

The V and J genes are TRBV7-3 and TRBJ2-1, with 9 bases matching TRBD2. J was trimmed by 6 bases and V by 1 base; bases with no gene match: 25. CDR1 is SGHTA and CDR2 is FQGTGA in the germline V gene. The CDR3 is made up of 22 amino acids. CDR3 in amino acids: CASSLIPLGLAVDSLNLNEQFF. CDR3 DNA: TGTGCCAGCAGCTTAATCCCCTTGGGACTAGCCGTCGACAGCCTAAACCTCAATGAGCAGTTCTTC. Supplemented by reference TRBV7-3 and TRBJ2-1, the full variable domain reads GAGVSQTPSNKVTEKGKYVELRCDPISGHTALYWYRQSLGQGPEFLIYFQGTGAADDSGLPNDRFFAVRPEGSVSTLKIQRTERGDSAVYLCASSLIPLGLAVDSLNLNEQFFGPGTRLTVL.

CDR3 sequence reads: CASSQYGGQGGYGYTF. CDR3 in DNA: TGCGCCAGCAGCCAGTACGGGGGACAGGGGGGCTATGGCTACACCTTC. This chain joins TRBV5-1 and TRBJ1-2, with 11 bases fitting TRBD1. Trimming removed 4 bases from V and 4 bases from J; junction bases left unmatched: 9. The germline gives CDR1 SGHRS, CDR2 YFSETQ. The CDR3 consists of 16 residues.

This clone was observed once. The genes are TRBV12-2 and TRBJ1-6. TRBV12-2 is listed as a pseudogene. The CDR3 is made up of 16 amino acids. CDR3 sequence reads: CASRLFFRGWNSPLHF. The CDR3 region has the DNA TGTGCAAGTCGCTTATTTTTTCGGGGATGGAATTCACCCCTCCACTTT.

This clone was picked up a small number of times. The rearrangement joins TRBV5-5 to TRBJ1-6; D perhaps matches TRBD1 (6 bases). Germline V gene lookup returns CDR1 SGHKS and CDR2 YYEKEE (reference sequence). This CDR3 spans 14 amino acids. V lost 4 bases and J 7 bases, leaving 12 bases between the germline ends. CDR3 residues: CASSHGQTNSPLHF. CDR3 bases: TGTGCCAGCAGCCACGGACAGACAAATTCACCCCTCCACTTT. The full variable domain, with the rest looked up from reference TRBV5-5 and TRBJ1-6, is DAGVTQSPTHLIKTRGQQVTLRCSPISGHKSVSWYQQVLGQGPQFIFQYYEKEERGRGNFPDRFSARQFPNYSSELNVNALLLGDSALYLCASSHGQTNSPLHFGNGTRLTVT.

The J gene is TRBJ1-5, the V gene TRBV19; no reliable D call. Germline loops: CDR1 LNHDA, CDR2 SQIVND (reference sequence). The CDR3 runs 16 residues. Between the trimmed V and J ends, which lost 3 bases and 3 bases, there was a span of 15 bases. DNA of the CDR3: TGTGCCAGTAGTATGGGTCTACTAGACGACAATCAGCCCCAGCATTTT. This gives the protein CASSMGLLDDNQPQHF.

V is TRBV4-2 and J is TRBJ2-7, with 7 bases identical to TRBD1. CDR3 length: 16 amino acids. Per germline, CDR1 LGHNA and CDR2 YNFKEQ. J was trimmed by 2 bases and V by 3 bases; bases with no gene match: 10. Here the CDR3 DNA reads TGTGCCAGCAGCCACGCACGGACAGGCCCCACCTACGAGCAGTACTTC. Translation: CASSHARTGPTYEQYF.

The gene calls are TRBV19 and TRBJ2-1; 11 nucleotides align to TRBD2. This CDR3 comprises 17 residues. The germline CDR1 and CDR2 sequences are LNHDA and SQIVND (reference sequence). With 7 bases clipped from V and 0 bases from J, the junction kept 8 bases outside the gene matches. The CDR3 sequence: CASTGLAGGISYNEQFF. CDR3 bases: TGTGCCAGTACCGGACTAGCGGGCGGGATCTCCTACAATGAGCAGTTCTTC.

The chain joins TRBV5-6 to TRBJ2-3; D may be TRBD2 (6 bases). V dropped 0 bases and J dropped 0 bases, with 17 bases sitting between them. CDR1 and CDR2 (germline): SGHDT, YYEEEE. CDR3 length: 18 residues. CDR3 DNA: TGTGCCAGCAGCTTGGCAGTAGCGGTAAACCCTAGCACAGATACGCAGTATTTT. Its protein is CASSLAVAVNPSTDTQYF.

The chain uses TRBV12-1 and TRBJ1-1. TRBV12-1 is a listed pseudogene. The CDR3 length is 15 residues. CDR3 loop: CASSLRVSSNTEAFF. DNA for the CDR3: TGTGCCAGCAGCTTGCGGGTTTCATCGAACACTGAAGCTTTCTTT.

This chain uses TRBV11-3 with TRBJ2-1; D is ambiguous. The CDR3 is 12 amino acids. Per the germline V gene, CDR1 is SGHNT and CDR2 is YENEEA. Trimming took 4 bases from V and 5 from J, leaving 6 bases between them. CDR3 residues: CASSSPDNEQFF. In DNA, the CDR3 is TGTGCCAGCAGCTCCCCGGACAATGAGCAGTTCTTC.

J is TRBJ2-5 and V is TRBV6-1; D is possibly TRBD2 (5 bases). Trimming removed 1 base at V and 7 bases at J, with 10 bases between. CDR1 and CDR2 from the germline V gene are MNHNS and SASEGT. The CDR3 has 13 amino acids. Here the CDR3 DNA reads TGTGCCAGCAGTGAAGGGAGGCCAGTGACCCAGTACTTC. This translates into CASSEGRPVTQYF.

V is TRBV5-1 and J is TRBJ2-3, with 9 positions matching TRBD1. This CDR3 region has 15 residues. CDR1 and CDR2 (germline): SGHRS, YFSETQ. V dropped 2 bases and J dropped 1; count of bases not matched to a gene: 2. CDR3 region: CASSFTGGGTDTQYF. CDR3 sequence (DNA): TGCGCCAGCAGCTTTACAGGGGGCGGCACAGATACGCAGTATTTT.

CDR3 bases: TGTGCCAGCAGCGCCGCTAGAGATACGCAGTATTTT. Its protein product is CASSAARDTQYF. The chain joins TRBV9 to TRBJ2-3; no clear D. Trimming took off 3 bases at V and 5 bases at J, with 7 bases between the two ends. The germline V gene has CDR1 SGDLS and CDR2 YYNGEE. The CDR3 spans 12 residues.

The CDR3 DNA reads TGTGCCAGCAGCTTGAGTGGGCAGGGTAGCTACGAGCAGTACTTC. Its protein product is CASSLSGQGSYEQYF. The gene calls are TRBV7-6 and TRBJ2-7, with D perhaps TRBD1 (5 bases). Germline V gives CDR1 SGHVS, CDR2 FNYEAQ. The CDR3 totals 15 residues. The V gene lost 3 bases and the J gene lost 3 bases, with 15 bases spanning the gap.

The J gene is TRBJ2-2, the V gene TRBV4-1; 9 nucleotides align to TRBD1. The CDR3 contains 16 residues. CDR1 and CDR2 (germline): MGHRA, YSYEKL. Trimming at V came to 4 bases and at J to 5 bases, leaving 8 bases not matched to a gene. The DNA of the CDR3 is TGCGCCAGCAGCCGGTACTCGACAGGGGGTACCGGGGAGCTGTTTTTT. It codes for CASSRYSTGGTGELFF.

The chain recombines TRBV6-2 or TRBV6-3 with TRBJ2-1, with 7 nucleotides matching TRBD2. Germline V gene sequence: CDR1 MNHEY, CDR2 SVGEGT. Trimming cost V 2 bases and J 0 bases; bases outside gene matches: 4. The CDR3 covers 16 residues. For the CDR3, the DNA is TGTGCCAGCAGTTACCCCCCGGGGGGCTCCTACAATGAGCAGTTCTTC. This gives the protein CASSYPPGGSYNEQFF.

The V and J genes are TRBV18 and TRBJ2-3; TRBD1 might be the D (7 bases). The CDR3 covers 16 residues. Germline V CDR1 and CDR2: KGHSH, LQKENI. The V gene lost 2 bases and the J gene lost 3 bases, with 15 bases spanning the gap. The CDR3 sequence is CASSPLQSGGTDTQYF. In DNA form, the CDR3 reads TGTGCCAGCTCACCATTACAATCAGGGGGGACAGATACGCAGTATTTT.

In its sample, this clone ranks as medium-sized (0.01 to 0.1%). The chain combines TRBV10-2 with TRBJ2-3; 10 nucleotides align to TRBD2. The ends lost 2 bases at V and 5 bases at J; junction bases unmatched: 7. CDR1 is WSHSY, CDR2 SAAADI, per germline. The length of the CDR3 is 16 residues. CDR3 protein: CASSEGLADLRDTQYF. Here the CDR3 DNA reads TGCGCCAGCAGTGAGGGACTAGCGGACCTCCGAGATACGCAGTATTTT.

The chain combines TRBV28 with TRBJ2-5; 7 bases are shared with TRBD2. Germline V lookup: CDR1 MDHEN, CDR2 SYDVKM. The V segment lost 3 bases and the J segment 1 base; nucleotides outside the gene matches: 14. The CDR3 extends over 18 amino acids. The CDR3 bases are TGTGCCAGCAGTTTGGGGCGGATGTTGGGAGGGACCCAAGAGACCCAGTACTTC. Its translation: CASSLGRMLGGTQETQYF.

This clone has just one count. The chain is built from TRBV7-8 and TRBJ1-2; D is unresolved. Trimming stripped 1 base from V and 5 bases from J, with 8 bases between. The CDR3 is 13 amino acids. The germline gives CDR1 SGHVS, CDR2 FQNEAQ. In DNA form, the CDR3 reads TGTGCCAGCAGCTTAGGAGTGGAGTATGGCTACACCTTC. Its translation is CASSLGVEYGYTF. Looking up the rest from reference TRBV7-8 and TRBJ1-2 gives the full variable domain: GAGVSQSPRYKVAKRGQDVALRCDPISGHVSLFWYQQALGQGPEFLTYFQNEAQLDKSGLPSDRFFAERPEGSVSTLKIQRTQQEDSAVYLCASSLGVEYGYTFGSGTRLTVV.

The chain is built from TRBV30 and TRBJ1-5, with 8 bases fitting TRBD1. The trim removed 2 bases at V and 4 bases at J, leaving 13 bases unmatched. The length of the CDR3 is 17 residues. CDR1 and CDR2 from the germline V gene are GTSNPN and SVGIG (reference sequence). The chain's CDR3 is CAWSPRQGRARNQPQHF. CDR3 in DNA: TGTGCCTGGAGTCCTAGACAGGGGCGCGCAAGAAATCAGCCCCAGCATTTT.

The chain combines TRBV27 with TRBJ2-1, with TRBD2 matching 10 bases. The germline gives CDR1 MNHEY, CDR2 SMNVEV (reference sequence). V gave up 8 bases and J gave up 7 bases; unmatched junction bases: 14. This CDR3 is built from 16 residues. This chain's CDR3 is CASQGLQRGGWNEQFF. Here the CDR3 DNA reads TGTGCCAGCCAAGGCCTCCAGCGGGGGGGCTGGAATGAGCAGTTCTTC.

The chain has TRBV12-3 or TRBV12-4 and TRBJ2-5, with 9 bases matching TRBD1. V shed 7 bases and J 6 bases; nucleotides not matched to a gene: 6. This CDR3 has 13 amino acids. The CDR3 DNA sequence: TGTGCCAGCAATATCGGGACAGGGAAGACCCAGTACTTC. Translated: CASNIGTGKTQYF.

The chain joins TRBV7-2 to TRBJ2-5; D might be TRBD1 (6 bases). V was clipped by 5 bases and J by 2 bases, with 12 bases between them. The CDR3 runs 14 residues. CDR1 is SGHTA and CDR2 is FQGNSA in the germline V gene. The CDR3 coding sequence is TGTGCCAGCAGCATCCGACAGGTACAAGAGACCCAGTACTTC. Translated, it gives CASSIRQVQETQYF. Full variable domain (remainder filled in from reference TRBV7-2 and TRBJ2-5): GAGVSQSPSNKVTEKGKDVELRCDPISGHTALYWYRQSLGQGLEFLIYFQGNSAPDKSGLPSDRFSAERTGGSVSTLTIQRTQQEDSAVYLCASSIRQVQETQYFGPGTRLLVL.

The rearrangement links TRBV2 to TRBJ2-4, with TRBD1 identical over 8 bases. The CDR3 has 20 residues. Germline CDR1 SNHLY, CDR2 FYNNEI. Germline trimming cut 3 bases from V and 7 bases from J; bases unmatched to any gene: 23. Written as DNA, the CDR3 is TGTGCCAGCAGTGATCGGAGTGCAGGGGGCTGGATACGCGGTCGCAACATTCAGTACTTC. Its protein is CASSDRSAGGWIRGRNIQYF.

This sequence joins TRBV19 and TRBJ2-5, with 10 bases lining up with TRBD1. Germline loops: CDR1 LNHDA, CDR2 SQIVND (reference sequence). Unmatched junction bases numbered 6, after V lost 9 bases and J lost 5 bases. The CDR3 runs 13 residues. This CDR3 is CASSDRGWETQYF. The CDR3 nucleotides are TGTGCCAGCTCGGACAGGGGGTGGGAGACCCAGTACTTC.